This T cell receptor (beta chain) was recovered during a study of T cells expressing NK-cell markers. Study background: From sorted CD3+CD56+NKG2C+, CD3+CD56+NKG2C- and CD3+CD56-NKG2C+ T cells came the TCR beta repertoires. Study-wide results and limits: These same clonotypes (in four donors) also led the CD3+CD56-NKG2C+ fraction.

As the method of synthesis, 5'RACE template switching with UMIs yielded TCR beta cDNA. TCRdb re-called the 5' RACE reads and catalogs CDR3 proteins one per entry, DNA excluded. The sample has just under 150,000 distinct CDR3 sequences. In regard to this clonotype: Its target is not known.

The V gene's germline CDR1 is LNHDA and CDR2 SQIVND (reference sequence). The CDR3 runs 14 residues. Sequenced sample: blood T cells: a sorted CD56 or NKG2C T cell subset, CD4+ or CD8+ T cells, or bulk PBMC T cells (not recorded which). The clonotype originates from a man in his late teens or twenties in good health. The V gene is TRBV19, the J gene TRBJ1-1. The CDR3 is CASSIWGGNTEAFF. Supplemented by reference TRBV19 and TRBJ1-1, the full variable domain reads DGGITQSPKYLFRKEGQNVTLSCEQNLNHDAMYWYRQDPGQGLRLIYYSQIVNDFQKGDIAEGYSVSREKKESFPLTVTSAQKNPTAFYLCASSIWGGNTEAFFGQGTRLTVV.